Listed below are T cell receptor beta chains from one sample, sequenced in a study of T cell responses to AZD1222 COVID-19 vaccine. This table comes from immunoSEQ multiplex PCR, and its TCRdb copy is limited to in-frame clones, with some not included. The table lists 170,000 or so clones, about 85% of them singletons. The sequences come from peripheral blood, collected on day 0 of AZD1222 vaccination. These receptors came from an adult in good health. Each CDR3 is given with its conserved first and last residue. A D gene is named only where the DNA matches it firmly. Some rows have no size entry. The others give once, few or many, or a class for an expanded clone.

J | D | size | V | CDR3 | DNA
TRBJ1-1 | . | . | TRBV19 | CASSSLQGKGDTEAFF | TGTGCCAGTAGTTCCCTCCAGGGAAAGGGGGACACTGAAGCTTTCTTT
TRBJ2-3 | TRBD2 | . | TRBV27 | CASSSIAGSDTQYF | TGTGCCAGCAGTTCCATAGCGGGATCAGATACGCAGTATTTT
TRBJ2-7 | . | . | TRBV5-1 | CASSLSIRTALDEQYF | TGCGCCAGCAGCTTGTCAATCAGGACGGCTTTAGACGAGCAGTACTTC
TRBJ2-1 | . | . | TRBV11-2 | CASSLDPTDITYNEQFF | TGTGCCAGCAGCTTAGACCCGACAGATATTACCTACAATGAGCAGTTCTTC
TRBJ2-3 | . | . | TRBV7-8 | CASSAPTPVVGWKTQYF | TGTGCCAGCAGTGCCCCTACCCCGGTCGTTGGATGGAAAACGCAGTATTTT
TRBJ1-1 | . | . | TRBV4-1 | CASSQYWSGEAFF | TGCGCCAGCAGCCAATACTGGTCAGGGGAAGCTTTCTTT
TRBJ1-1 | . | . | TRBV7-8 | CASSSRERNTEAFF | TGTGCCAGCAGCTCGAGGGAGCGAAACACTGAAGCTTTCTTT
TRBJ1-5 | . | . | TRBV4-1 | CASSQVVGSNQPQHF | TGCGCCAGCAGCCAAGTCGTCGGCAGTAATCAGCCCCAGCATTTT
TRBJ1-2 | . | few | TRBV25-1 | CASSETGRVDYGYTF | TGTGCCAGCAGTGAGACCGGACGGGTCGACTATGGCTACACCTTC
TRBJ2-2 | TRBD2 | . | TRBV7-9 | CASSLTTSGGGELFF | TGTGCCAGCAGCTTGACGACTAGCGGGGGCGGGGAGCTGTTTTTT
TRBJ1-2 | TRBD1 | few | TRBV19 | CASSVGQGWGYTF | TGTGCCAGTAGTGTTGGACAGGGGTGGGGCTACACCTTC
TRBJ1-2 | TRBD1 | . | TRBV2 | CASRWDRGSYGYTF | TGTGCCAGCAGATGGGACAGGGGATCCTATGGCTACACCTTC
TRBJ1-6 | . | . | TRBV6-5 | CASNIGGIGNSPLHF | TGTGCCAGCAACATAGGGGGGATTGGGAATTCACCCCTCCACTTT
TRBJ2-5 | TRBD2 | once | TRBV3-1/TRBV3-2 | CASRGTSGYRQETQYF | TGTGCCAGCAGGGGGACTAGCGGGTACCGCCAAGAGACCCAGTACTTC
TRBJ1-6 | . | . | TRBV18 | CASSPGQGYNSPLHF | TGTGCCAGCTCCCCCGGGCAGGGGTATAATTCACCCCTCCACTTT
TRBJ2-5 | TRBD1 | . | TRBV7-9 | CAGRTGEKETQYF | TGTGCCGGCCGGACAGGGGAAAAAGAGACCCAGTACTTC
TRBJ1-1 | . | . | TRBV5-1 | CASSWGHGGDTEAFF | TGCGCCAGCAGCTGGGGACACGGGGGGGACACTGAAGCTTTCTTT
TRBJ2-2 | TRBD1 | few | TRBV27 | CATNRGRPPNTGELFF | TGTGCCACCAACAGGGGGCGCCCTCCGAACACCGGGGAGCTGTTTTTT
TRBJ2-1 | TRBD2 | . | TRBV12-3/TRBV12-4 | CASSFGGLAGQFF | TGTGCCAGCAGTTTCGGGGGACTAGCGGGGCAGTTCTTC
TRBJ2-7 | TRBD2 | . | TRBV3-1/TRBV3-2 | CASSQEPSGTYEQYF | TGTGCCAGCAGCCAAGAGCCCAGCGGGACCTACGAGCAGTACTTC
TRBJ2-6 | . | . | TRBV6-1 | CASSARAFSGANVLTF | TGTGCCAGCAGTGCGCGTGCGTTCTCTGGGGCCAACGTCCTGACTTTC
TRBJ1-3 | . | . | TRBV9 | CASSVGWGNTIYF | TGTGCCAGCAGCGTAGGTTGGGGAAACACCATATATTTT
TRBJ2-2 | TRBD2 | . | TRBV30 | CAWRGGANTGELFF | TGTGCCTGGCGGGGGGGGGCCAACACCGGGGAGCTGTTTTTT
TRBJ2-7 | . | . | TRBV30 | CAWTKLYEQYF | TGTGCCTGGACTAAGCTCTACGAGCAGTACTTC
TRBJ2-5 | . | . | TRBV27 | CASSLVGETQYF | TGTGCCAGCAGTTTAGTGGGAGAGACCCAGTACTTC
TRBJ1-2 | TRBD1 | . | TRBV25-1 | CASSDHRGGNYGYTF | TGTGCCAGCAGTGACCACAGGGGGGGGAACTATGGCTACACCTTC
TRBJ1-1 | . | . | TRBV11-2 | CASSRGREAFF | TGTGCCAGCAGCCGCGGCCGTGAAGCTTTCTTT
TRBJ1-2 | TRBD1 | . | TRBV4-1 | CASSQVGQGRYYGYTF | TGCGCCAGCAGCCAAGTCGGACAGGGCCGGTACTATGGCTACACCTTC
TRBJ2-1 | TRBD2 | . | TRBV9 | CASSVAASGLYEQFF | TGTGCCAGCAGCGTAGCGGCTAGCGGGCTCTATGAGCAGTTCTTC
TRBJ2-2 | . | . | TRBV7-9 | CASSLGRTANTGELFF | TGTGCCAGCAGCTTAGGCAGGACAGCGAACACCGGGGAGCTGTTTTTT
TRBJ2-7 | TRBD1 | . | TRBV5-6 | CASSLAPGQGTGEQYF | TGTGCCAGCAGCTTGGCTCCCGGACAGGGGACGGGAGAGCAGTACTTC
TRBJ1-1 | . | . | TRBV9 | CASSVDGRWDTEAFF | TGTGCCAGCAGCGTAGATGGGCGGTGGGACACTGAAGCTTTCTTT
TRBJ1-5 | . | . | TRBV6-5 | CASNPGPDQPQHF | TGTGCCAGCAATCCGGGACCCGATCAGCCCCAGCATTTT
TRBJ1-2 | . | . | TRBV18 | CASSPPGSYGYTF | TGTGCCAGCTCACCTCCCGGGAGCTATGGCTACACCTTC
TRBJ2-2 | . | . | TRBV19 | CASKSGTNTGELFF | TGTGCCAGTAAATCGGGGACCAACACCGGGGAGCTGTTTTTT
TRBJ2-7 | TRBD1 | . | TRBV7-8 | CASSSDRIYEQYF | TGTGCCAGCAGCTCGGACAGGATCTACGAGCAGTACTTC
TRBJ2-7 | TRBD2 | . | TRBV5-1 | CASSNFGRLADYEQYF | TGCGCCAGCAGCAACTTCGGGCGACTAGCAGATTACGAGCAGTACTTC
TRBJ1-6 | . | . | TRBV5-1 | CASSSFGSPNSPLHF | TGCGCCAGCAGCTCGTTTGGGTCTCCTAATTCACCCCTCCACTTT
TRBJ1-2 | . | . | TRBV19 | CASIPRGRGTGYTF | TGTGCCAGTATACCCCGGGGCCGCGGGACGGGCTACACCTTC
TRBJ1-5 | TRBD1 | . | TRBV19 | CASSTPGGLHQPQHF | TGTGCCAGTAGTACGCCAGGGGGGCTCCATCAGCCCCAGCATTTT
TRBJ2-3 | TRBD2 | . | TRBV18 | CASSPPRGLAEDTDTQYF | TGTGCCAGCTCACCACCCAGGGGACTAGCGGAGGACACAGATACGCAGTATTTT
TRBJ1-2 | . | . | TRBV7-9 | CASSLNEEGYGYTF | TGTGCCAGCAGCTTGAATGAGGAAGGATATGGCTACACCTTC
TRBJ2-3 | . | . | TRBV6-5 | CASSSAGTFTDTQYF | TGTGCCAGCAGTTCGGCTGGGACTTTCACAGATACGCAGTATTTT
TRBJ2-1 | . | . | TRBV18 | CASSPPLSGYNEQFF | TGTGCCAGCTCACCACCCCTTAGCGGATACAATGAGCAGTTCTTC
TRBJ2-1 | TRBD2 | . | TRBV18 | CASSPLAGGTPNEQFF | TGTGCCAGCTCACCGCTAGCGGGAGGTACTCCCAATGAGCAGTTCTTC
TRBJ2-1 | . | few | TRBV7-2 | CASSSYRDKPYNEQFF | TGTGCCAGCAGCTCCTACCGGGACAAACCCTACAATGAGCAGTTCTTC
TRBJ2-5 | TRBD2 | . | TRBV24-1 | CATSDLSREVRRETQYF | TGTGCCACCAGTGATTTGTCACGGGAGGTCCGAAGGGAGACCCAGTACTTC
TRBJ1-4 | . | . | TRBV5-1 | CASSSGGDSKKLFF | TGCGCCAGCAGCTCCGGGGGTGACAGTAAAAAACTGTTTTTT
TRBJ1-1 | . | . | TRBV19 | CASSMEGWAGHLNTEAFF | TGTGCCAGTAGTATGGAAGGATGGGCCGGACACCTGAACACTGAAGCTTTCTTT
TRBJ2-5 | . | few | TRBV19 | CASSVLGAGETQYF | TGTGCCAGTAGTGTCCTCGGAGCGGGAGAGACCCAGTACTTC
TRBJ1-3 | TRBD1 | . | TRBV7-9 | CASSPGTGAGNTIYF | TGTGCCAGCAGCCCCGGGACAGGGGCTGGAAACACCATATATTTT
TRBJ1-4 | . | . | TRBV27 | CASSSREGEKLFF | TGTGCCAGCAGTTCCCGAGAGGGTGAAAAACTGTTTTTT
TRBJ1-1 | . | . | TRBV6-5 | CASGTLQRNTEAFF | TGTGCCAGCGGGACTTTACAGAGGAACACTGAAGCTTTCTTT
TRBJ1-1 | TRBD1 | . | TRBV6-5 | CASSSTGFLMNTEAFF | TGTGCCAGCAGTTCGACAGGGTTCCTAATGAACACTGAAGCTTTCTTT
TRBJ1-1 | . | few | TRBV2 | CASQTVVNTEAFF | TGTGCCAGCCAGACAGTAGTGAACACTGAAGCTTTCTTT
TRBJ1-4 | . | few | TRBV5-1 | CASSLVGGETKLFF | TGCGCCAGCAGCTTGGTGGGAGGAGAAACAAAACTGTTTTTT
TRBJ2-7 | TRBD2 | once | TRBV28 | CASSFGLAAAYEQYF | TGTGCCAGCAGTTTCGGACTAGCCGCAGCCTACGAGCAGTACTTC
TRBJ1-2 | . | few | TRBV6-4 | CASSESQGRGYTF | TGTGCCAGCAGTGAATCCCAGGGCAGGGGCTACACCTTC
TRBJ1-1 | . | . | TRBV6-5 | CASSLDGNTEAFF | TGTGCCAGCAGTCTGGACGGGAACACTGAAGCTTTCTTT